This TCR beta chain was found in a study of T cells expressing NK-cell markers. Study as a whole: Sorted CD3+CD56+NKG2C+, CD3+CD56+NKG2C- and CD3+CD56-NKG2C+ T-cell subsets were beta-chain profiled. Overall study results and limits: The contribution of dominant NKG2C+ clonotypes to CD8+ T cells in six donors was 1.0-7.0%. The CD3+CD56-NKG2C+ fraction of a handful of donors was also led by these clonotypes.

Libraries used 5'RACE template switching adding universal primer site and UMIs. Following a re-call of the 5' RACE reads, TCRdb has one entry per CDR3 protein and lacks DNA. In total, the table holds roughly 160,000 distinct CDR3 sequences. This CDR3 spans 16 amino acids. Germline CDR1 is MDHEN and CDR2 is SYDVKM. As regards this clonotype: Its antigen is undetermined.

The sequencing sample was made of blood T cells: a sorted CD56 or NKG2C T cell subset, CD4+ or CD8+ T cells, or bulk PBMC T cells (not recorded which). The TCR sequence derives from a man aged 18 to 70 in good health. The rearrangement links TRBV28 to TRBJ2-3; the TRBD1 assignment by TCRdb is unverifiable without DNA. The CDR3 is CASSLTWDRDTDTQYF.